One and the same sample provided the 20 T cell receptor beta chains below, sequenced in a study of cytomegalovirus exposure and HLA in healthy donors. Primers: 60 Vbeta forward and 13 Jbeta reverse. Measured with immunoSEQ multiplex PCR; TCRdb has only the in-frame clones, and not every one. The data contain approximately 130,000 clones, around 82% of them singletons. The specimen sequenced was PBMCs. The receptor set was obtained from a boy aged 5-17 years in good health and CMV-seronegative.

This clone showed up just a few times. This chain links TRBV5-1 with TRBJ1-1, with no clear D. V dropped 0 bases and J dropped 0 bases, with 6 bases sitting between them. CDR3 size: 14 residues. Per germline, CDR1 SGHRS and CDR2 YFSETQ. The CDR3 DNA is TGCGCCAGCAGCTTGGCCGAGGTGAACACTGAAGCTTTCTTT. Its translation: CASSLAEVNTEAFF.

This chain uses TRBV9 with TRBJ1-2; D is possibly TRBD1 (6 bases). Germline values: CDR1 SGDLS, CDR2 YYNGEE. The germline V and J ends were trimmed by 4 bases and 3 bases, with 10 bases remaining between them. The CDR3 runs 13 residues. The CDR3 DNA reads TGTGCCAGCAGCACGACAGGATACTATGGCTACACCTTC. Protein product: CASSTTGYYGYTF.

This rearrangement joins TRBV14 to TRBJ2-1; 10 positions agree with TRBD2. The germline V gene encodes CDR1 SGHDN and CDR2 FVKESK. The CDR3 extends over 13 amino acids. The junction had 1 base not matched to a gene; V was cut back by 6 bases and J by 5 bases. CDR3 protein: CASRAGGDNEQFF. CDR3 DNA sequence: TGTGCCAGCAGAGCGGGAGGGGACAATGAGCAGTTCTTC.

The chain joins TRBV6-5 to TRBJ1-2; the D gene is possibly TRBD1 (5 bases). The germline V and J ends were trimmed by 0 bases and 2 bases, with 10 bases remaining between them. CDR1 and CDR2 from the germline V gene are MNHEY and SVGAGI. The CDR3 contains 15 residues. CDR3: CASSYSYAGNYGYTF. The CDR3 DNA reads as TGTGCCAGCAGTTACTCGTACGCAGGGAACTATGGCTACACCTTC.

The chain couples TRBV10-1 to TRBJ1-5; maybe TRBD1 (5 bases). The V gene's germline CDR1 is WNHNN and CDR2 SYGVQD (reference sequence). The length of the CDR3 is 18 residues. V was clipped by 3 bases and J by 0 bases, with 18 bases between them. The CDR3 bases are TGCGCCAGCAGTGATCCGGCTCGCCGGGGGGTTAGCAATCAGCCCCAGCATTTT. The encoded protein is CASSDPARRGVSNQPQHF.

The chain links TRBV15 to TRBJ2-2; 9 nucleotides match TRBD1. The germline CDR1 and CDR2 sequences are LNHNV and YYDKDF (reference sequence). There are 17 residues in the CDR3. V was pared by 0 bases and J by 5 bases, with 7 bases of the junction left unmatched. The CDR3 sequence is CATSRDFRTGDTGELFF. The CDR3 DNA is TGTGCCACCAGCAGAGACTTCAGGACAGGGGATACCGGGGAGCTGTTTTTT. Full variable domain (missing parts from reference TRBV15 and TRBJ2-2): DAMVIQNPRYQVTQFGKPVTLSCSQTLNHNVMYWYQQKSSQAPKLLFHYYDKDFNNEADTPDNFQSRRPNTSFCFLDIRSPGLGDTAMYLCATSRDFRTGDTGELFFGEGSRLTVL.

V usage is TRBV7-2 and J usage is TRBJ2-3; the match to TRBD1 covers 8 bases. CDR3 length equals 15 residues. In germline, CDR1 is SGHTA, CDR2 FQGNSA. J lost 2 bases, V lost 8 bases, and 9 bases had no gene match. The CDR3 is CASLSGQGYTDTQYF. The DNA for the CDR3 is TGTGCCAGCTTATCTGGACAGGGATACACAGATACGCAGTATTTT.

This chain joins TRBV15 and TRBJ2-3, with D tentatively TRBD1 (6 bases). The CDR3 loop spans 13 amino acids. Trimming left V 6 bases short and J 7 bases short, with 14 bases between. Germline CDR1 and CDR2: LNHNV and YYDKDF (reference sequence). CDR3 region: CATRVRGGNTQYF. CDR3 nucleotides: TGTGCCACCAGGGTTCGAGGGGGAAATACGCAGTATTTT.

The rearrangement joins TRBV18 to TRBJ1-5; D is perhaps TRBD1 (5 bases). CDR1 and CDR2 from the germline V gene are KGHSH and LQKENI. The CDR3 extends over 15 amino acids. Trimming pared 2 bases from V and 7 bases from J, leaving 15 bases between. CDR3 sequence (DNA): TGTGCCAGCTCACCAGCTACAGGAGTAGGGCAGCCCCAGCATTTT. Protein: CASSPATGVGQPQHF.

J is TRBJ2-3 and V is TRBV10-3; weak D call: TRBD1 (6 bases). Germline V gives CDR1 ENHRY, CDR2 SYGVKD. Trimming pared 6 bases from V and 3 bases from J, leaving 22 bases between. The CDR3 extends over 17 amino acids. CDR3 in DNA: TGTGCCATCAGGGCGTCTTGGGACACCCTAATGACAGATACGCAGTATTTT. It encodes CAIRASWDTLMTDTQYF.

The V and J genes are TRBV6-5 and TRBJ2-5; 7 bases are a match to TRBD1. This CDR3 has 15 amino acids. The germline gives CDR1 MNHEY, CDR2 SVGAGI. Trimming cost V 6 bases and J 5 bases; bases outside gene matches: 12. The chain's CDR3 is CASRRSTGFLETQYF. Written as DNA, the CDR3 is TGTGCCAGCAGGAGGTCGACAGGGTTTCTTGAGACCCAGTACTTC.

This sequence joins TRBV11-2 and TRBJ2-1, with D unclear. Deletions cut 1 base from V and 3 bases from J, with 4 bases between. This CDR3 region has 13 residues. In germline, CDR1 is SGHAT, CDR2 FQNNGV. DNA of the CDR3: TGTGCCAGCAGCTTAGTCAGCTACAATGAGCAGTTCTTC. Amino acids: CASSLVSYNEQFF.

The chain recombines TRBV29-1 with TRBJ1-1, with no clear D. Germline V gene lookup returns CDR1 SQVTM and CDR2 ANQGSEA. V shed 6 bases and J shed 3 bases, with 8 bases lying between them. This CDR3 is built from 11 residues. For the CDR3, the DNA is TGCAGCGTCCATCATGACACTGAAGCTTTCTTT. Its translation: CSVHHDTEAFF.

This clone was counted a single time. This sequence joins TRBV27 and TRBJ2-3, with 11 bases aligning to TRBD2. The length of the CDR3 is 15 residues. Losses at the gene ends were 7 bases for V and 2 bases for J; bases not matched to a gene: 5. Germline V gene sequence: CDR1 MNHEY, CDR2 SMNVEV (reference sequence). The CDR3 DNA sequence: TGTGCCAGCATTGGGACTAGCGGAACCACAGATACGCAGTATTTT. It codes for CASIGTSGTTDTQYF.

This clone showed up just once. The rearrangement uses TRBV10-3 and TRBJ2-1; 10 positions match TRBD1. The CDR3 covers 12 residues. CDR1 is ENHRY, CDR2 SYGVKD, per germline. Trimming took 6 bases from V and 7 from J; bases not matched to a gene: 0. CDR3 nucleotide sequence: TGTGCCATCAGGGACAGGGGGAATGAGCAGTTCTTC. Protein product: CAIRDRGNEQFF.

This clone was found a few times. V usage is TRBV19 and J usage is TRBJ1-1; D is unclear. The CDR3 contains 13 residues. Trimming stripped 5 bases from V and 1 base from J, with 8 bases between. The V gene's germline CDR1 is LNHDA and CDR2 SQIVND (reference sequence). CDR3 amino acids: CASSAVRNTEAFF. CDR3 nucleotides: TGTGCCAGTAGTGCGGTGAGGAACACTGAAGCTTTCTTT.

The chain carries TRBV6-1 and TRBJ1-2; TRBD1 matches at 8 bases. With 2 bases clipped from V and 8 bases from J, the junction kept 10 bases outside the gene matches. CDR1 and CDR2 (germline): MNHNS, SASEGT. There are 15 residues in the CDR3. The DNA of the CDR3 is TGTGCCAGCAGTGAACTCCAGGGGGCAGTTGGCGGCTACACCTTC. Translated, it gives CASSELQGAVGGYTF.

This chain connects TRBV7-3 to TRBJ2-1, with 9 bases lining up with TRBD2. The J segment lost 3 bases and the V segment lost 5 bases, leaving 8 bases of the junction unmatched. The CDR3 loop spans 16 amino acids. The germline gives CDR1 SGHTA, CDR2 FQGTGA. CDR3 sequence reads: CASSPTRLAVYNEQFF. Here the CDR3 DNA reads TGTGCCAGCAGCCCCACCCGACTAGCGGTCTACAATGAGCAGTTCTTC.

The chain is built from TRBV19 and TRBJ2-1; 8 bases align to TRBD2. V lost 1 base and J lost 4; bases outside the gene matches: 3. The germline V gene encodes CDR1 LNHDA and CDR2 SQIVND (reference sequence). The CDR3 totals 15 residues. The DNA of the CDR3 is TGTGCCAGTAGTATAGGACTAGCGCCTTACAATGAGCAGTTCTTC. Translating gives CASSIGLAPYNEQFF.

The rearrangement uses TRBV5-1 and TRBJ2-3, with 8 bases fitting TRBD2. The CDR3 is 16 residues long. In germline, CDR1 is SGHRS, CDR2 YFSETQ. With 4 bases clipped from V and 0 bases from J, the junction kept 7 bases outside the gene matches. CDR3 bases: TGCGCCAGCAGCCGGGGGGGGTTAGGGAGCACAGATACGCAGTATTTT. This translates into CASSRGGLGSTDTQYF.